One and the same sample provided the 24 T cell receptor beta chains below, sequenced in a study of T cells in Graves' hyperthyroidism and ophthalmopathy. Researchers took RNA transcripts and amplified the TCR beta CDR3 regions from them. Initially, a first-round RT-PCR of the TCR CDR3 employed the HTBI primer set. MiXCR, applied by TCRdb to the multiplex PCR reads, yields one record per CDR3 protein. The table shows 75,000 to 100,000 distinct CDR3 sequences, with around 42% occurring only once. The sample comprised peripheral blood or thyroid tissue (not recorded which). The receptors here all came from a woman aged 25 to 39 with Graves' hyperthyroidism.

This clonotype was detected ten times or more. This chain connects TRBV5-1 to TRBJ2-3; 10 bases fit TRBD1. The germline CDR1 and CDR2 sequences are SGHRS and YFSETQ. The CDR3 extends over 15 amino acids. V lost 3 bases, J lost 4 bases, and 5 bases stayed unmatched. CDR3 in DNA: TGCGCCAGCAGCTGGGACAGGGGAGGCTCAGATACGCAGTATTTT. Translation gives CASSWDRGGSDTQYF.

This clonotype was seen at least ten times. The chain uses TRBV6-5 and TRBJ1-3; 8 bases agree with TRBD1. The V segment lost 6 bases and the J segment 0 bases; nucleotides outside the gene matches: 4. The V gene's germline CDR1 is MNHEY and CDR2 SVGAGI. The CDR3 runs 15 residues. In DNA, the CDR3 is TGTGCCAGCAGCCTGGGGACAGGCTCTGGAAACACCATATATTTT. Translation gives CASSLGTGSGNTIYF.

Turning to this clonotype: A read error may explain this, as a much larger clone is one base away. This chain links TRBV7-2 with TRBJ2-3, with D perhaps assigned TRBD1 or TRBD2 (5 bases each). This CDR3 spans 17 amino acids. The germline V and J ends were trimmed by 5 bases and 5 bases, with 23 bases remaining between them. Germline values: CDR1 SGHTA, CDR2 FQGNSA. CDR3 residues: CASSQEIGAPAEDTQYF. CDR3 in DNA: TGTGCCAGCAGCCAAGAGATCGGGGCTCCGGCTGAAGATACGCAGTATTTT.

This CDR3 is CSVEETSIRQYF. CDR3 DNA: TGCAGCGTTGAGGAGACTTCGATTAGGCAGTACTTC. The rearrangement joins TRBV29-1 to TRBJ2-7; unclear D gene. Trimming pared 3 bases from V and 9 bases from J, leaving 15 bases between. CDR3 length equals 12 residues. Germline values: CDR1 SQVTM, CDR2 ANQGSEA.

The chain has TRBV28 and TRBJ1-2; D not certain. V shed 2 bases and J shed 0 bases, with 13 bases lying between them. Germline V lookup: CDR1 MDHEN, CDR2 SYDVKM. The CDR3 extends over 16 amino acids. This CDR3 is CASSLLPAKTNYGYTF. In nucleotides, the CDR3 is TGTGCCAGCAGTTTACTGCCAGCCAAGACTAACTATGGCTACACCTTC.

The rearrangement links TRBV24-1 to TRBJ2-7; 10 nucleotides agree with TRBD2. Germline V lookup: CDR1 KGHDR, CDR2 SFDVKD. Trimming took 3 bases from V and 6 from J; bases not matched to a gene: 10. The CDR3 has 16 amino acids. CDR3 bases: TGTGCCACCAGTGATCCCGGAACTAGCGGGACACGCGAGCAGTACTTC. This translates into CATSDPGTSGTREQYF.

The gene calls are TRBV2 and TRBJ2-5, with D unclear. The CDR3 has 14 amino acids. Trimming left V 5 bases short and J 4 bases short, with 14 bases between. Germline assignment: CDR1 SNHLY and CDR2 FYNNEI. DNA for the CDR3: TGTGCCAGCAGTCTCGGCAGGAGAGGAGAGACCCAGTACTTC. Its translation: CASSLGRRGETQYF.

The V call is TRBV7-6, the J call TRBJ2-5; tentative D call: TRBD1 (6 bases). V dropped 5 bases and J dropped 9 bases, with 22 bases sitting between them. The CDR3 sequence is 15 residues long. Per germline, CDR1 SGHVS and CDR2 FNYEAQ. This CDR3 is CASSLDTGQGQPQYF. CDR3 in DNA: TGTGCCAGCAGCCTAGATACAGGGCAGGGTCAGCCCCAGTACTTC.

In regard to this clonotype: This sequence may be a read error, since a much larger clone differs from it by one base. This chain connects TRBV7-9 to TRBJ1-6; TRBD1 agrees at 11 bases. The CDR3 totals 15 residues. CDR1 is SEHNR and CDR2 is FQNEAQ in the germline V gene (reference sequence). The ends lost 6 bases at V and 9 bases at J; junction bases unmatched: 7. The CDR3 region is CASSFSGQGASPLHF. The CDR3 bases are TGTGCCAGCAGTTTTAGTGGACAGGGGGCTTCACCCCTCCACTTT.

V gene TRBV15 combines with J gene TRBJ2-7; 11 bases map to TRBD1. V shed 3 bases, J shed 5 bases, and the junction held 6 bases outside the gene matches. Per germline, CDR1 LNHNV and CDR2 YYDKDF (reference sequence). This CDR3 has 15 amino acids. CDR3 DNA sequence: TGTGCCACCAGCAGTCCCGGGACAGGGGGGAACGAGCAGTACTTC. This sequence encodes CATSSPGTGGNEQYF.

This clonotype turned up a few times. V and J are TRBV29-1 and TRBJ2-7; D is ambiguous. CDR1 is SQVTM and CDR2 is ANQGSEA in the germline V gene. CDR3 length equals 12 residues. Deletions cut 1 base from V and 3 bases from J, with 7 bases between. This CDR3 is CSVEGTGYEQYF. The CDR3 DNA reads TGCAGCGTTGAAGGGACGGGCTACGAGCAGTACTTC.

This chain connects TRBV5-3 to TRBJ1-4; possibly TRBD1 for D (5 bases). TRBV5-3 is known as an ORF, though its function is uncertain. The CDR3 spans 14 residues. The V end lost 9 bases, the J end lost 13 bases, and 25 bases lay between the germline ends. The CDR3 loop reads CANSQEHTGVGLFF. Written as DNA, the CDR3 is TGTGCCAACAGCCAAGAACACACGGGGGTTGGACTGTTTTTT.

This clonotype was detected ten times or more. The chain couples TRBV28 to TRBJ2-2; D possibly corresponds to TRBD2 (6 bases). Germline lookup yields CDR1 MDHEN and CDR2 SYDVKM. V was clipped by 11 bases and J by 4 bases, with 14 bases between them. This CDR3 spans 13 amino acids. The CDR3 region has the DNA TGTGCCCTCCTGTCGCGGGGCACCGGGGAGCTGTTTTTT. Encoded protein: CALLSRGTGELFF.

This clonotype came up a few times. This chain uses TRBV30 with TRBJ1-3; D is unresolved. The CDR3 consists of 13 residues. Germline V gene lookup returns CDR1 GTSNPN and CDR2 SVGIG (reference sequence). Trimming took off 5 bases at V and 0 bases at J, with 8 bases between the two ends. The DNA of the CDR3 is TGTGCCTGGGCGGGGTCCTCTGGAAACACCATATATTTT. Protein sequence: CAWAGSSGNTIYF.

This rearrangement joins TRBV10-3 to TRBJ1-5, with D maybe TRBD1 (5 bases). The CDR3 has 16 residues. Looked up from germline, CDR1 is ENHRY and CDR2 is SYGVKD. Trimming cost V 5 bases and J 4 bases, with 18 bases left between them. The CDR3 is CAISTNGRASNQPQHF. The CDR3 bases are TGTGCCATCAGTACTAACGGCAGGGCCTCAAATCAGCCCCAGCATTTT.

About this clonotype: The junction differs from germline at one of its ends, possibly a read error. The CDR3 DNA sequence: TGTGCCATCCTACAACCCGATAGGGGCCCTAACACCGGGAAGCTGTCTTTT. Residues: CAILQPDRGPNTGKLSF. V gene TRBV10-3 combines with J gene TRBJ2-2, with D perhaps being TRBD1 or TRBD2 (5 bases each). The length of the CDR3 is 17 residues. CDR1 and CDR2 (germline): ENHRY, SYGVKD.

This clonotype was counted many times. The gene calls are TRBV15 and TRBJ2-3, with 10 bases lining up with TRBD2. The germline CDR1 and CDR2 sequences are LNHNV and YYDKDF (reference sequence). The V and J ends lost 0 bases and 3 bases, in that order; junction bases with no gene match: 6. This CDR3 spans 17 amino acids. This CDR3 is CATSREGSGRGTDTQYF. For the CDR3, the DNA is TGTGCCACCAGCAGAGAAGGCAGCGGGAGGGGGACAGATACGCAGTATTTT.

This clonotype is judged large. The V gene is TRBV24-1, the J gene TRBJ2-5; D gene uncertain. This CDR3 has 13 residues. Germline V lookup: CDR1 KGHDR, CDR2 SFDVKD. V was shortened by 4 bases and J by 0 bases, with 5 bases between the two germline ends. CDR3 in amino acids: CATSEGNQETQYF. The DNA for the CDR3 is TGTGCCACCAGTGAGGGAAACCAAGAGACCCAGTACTTC.

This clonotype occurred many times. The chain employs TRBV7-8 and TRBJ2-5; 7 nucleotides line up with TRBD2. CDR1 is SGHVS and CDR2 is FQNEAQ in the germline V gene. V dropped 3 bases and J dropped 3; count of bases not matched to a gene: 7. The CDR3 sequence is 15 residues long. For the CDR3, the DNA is TGTGCCAGCAGCTTCGCGGGAGTATTCAAAGAGACCCAGTACTTC. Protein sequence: CASSFAGVFKETQYF.

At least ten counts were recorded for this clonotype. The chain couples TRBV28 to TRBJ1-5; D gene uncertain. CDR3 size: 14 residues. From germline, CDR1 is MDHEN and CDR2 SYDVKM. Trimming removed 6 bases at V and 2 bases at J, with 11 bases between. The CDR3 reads CASRFTWGNQPQHF. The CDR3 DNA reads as TGTGCCAGCAGGTTCACATGGGGCAATCAGCCCCAGCATTTT.

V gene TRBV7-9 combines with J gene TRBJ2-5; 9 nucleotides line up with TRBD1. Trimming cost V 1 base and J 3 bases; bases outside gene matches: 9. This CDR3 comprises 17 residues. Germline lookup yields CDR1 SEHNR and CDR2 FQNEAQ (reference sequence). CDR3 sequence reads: CASSLDPVWTGEETQYF. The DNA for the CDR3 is TGTGCCAGCAGCTTAGATCCCGTTTGGACAGGGGAAGAGACCCAGTACTTC.

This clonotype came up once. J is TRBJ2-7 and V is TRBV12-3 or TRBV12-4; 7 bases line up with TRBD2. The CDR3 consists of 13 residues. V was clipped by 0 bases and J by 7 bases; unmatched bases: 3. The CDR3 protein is CASSLAGGPEQYF. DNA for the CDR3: TGTGCCAGCAGTTTAGCGGGAGGGCCGGAGCAGTACTTC.

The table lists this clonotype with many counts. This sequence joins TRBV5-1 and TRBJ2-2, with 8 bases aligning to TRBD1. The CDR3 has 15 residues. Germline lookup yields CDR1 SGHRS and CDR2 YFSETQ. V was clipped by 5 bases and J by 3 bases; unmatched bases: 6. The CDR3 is CASSDRGSYTGELFF. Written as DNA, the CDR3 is TGCGCCAGCAGTGACAGGGGTTCCTACACCGGGGAGCTGTTTTTT.

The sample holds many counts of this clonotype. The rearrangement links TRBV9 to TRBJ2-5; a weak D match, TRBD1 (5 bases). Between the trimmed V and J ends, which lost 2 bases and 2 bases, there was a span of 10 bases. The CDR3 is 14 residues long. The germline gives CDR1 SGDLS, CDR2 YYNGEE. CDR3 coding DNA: TGTGCCAGCAGCGTTACAGGATTTCAAGAGACCCAGTACTTC. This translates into CASSVTGFQETQYF.